These T cell receptor beta chains were read from a single sample in a study of T cells of healthy individuals. TCRdb processed the 5' RACE reads anew with MiXCR; each CDR3 protein has one entry. The sample shows under 70,000 distinct CDR3 sequences, roughly 14% of them seen only once. These receptors came from a human donor in good health. Each CDR3 is given with its conserved first and last residue. The order of the fields is J gene, clone size, D gene, V gene, CDR3 protein, CDR3 DNA. The D gene is left open where the match is weak. A clone size is listed for some rows: how often the clone was seen (once, few, many), or a class if it is expanded.

TRBJ1-6	few	-	TRBV27	CASRTNSPLHF	TGTGCCAGCAGGACTAATTCACCCCTCCACTTT
TRBJ1-1	-	-	TRBV10-3	CAISESEVRTEAFF	TGTGCCATCAGTGAGTCGGAGGTTAGGACTGAAGCTTTCTTT
TRBJ1-1	few	-	TRBV7-9	CASSKTRRNTEAFF	TGTGCCAGCAGCAAAACAAGGCGGAACACTGAAGCTTTCTTT
TRBJ1-4	-	TRBD1	TRBV5-6	CASSSGTGPNEKLFF	TGTGCCAGCAGCTCTGGGACAGGGCCTAATGAAAAACTGTTTTTT
TRBJ2-7	few	-	TRBV10-3	CAAHRDPTGEQYF	TGTGCCGCGCACAGGGATCCAACAGGGGAGCAGTACTTC
TRBJ2-7	many	-	TRBV6-2/TRBV6-3	CASNPQGFTYEQYF	TGTGCCAGCAATCCACAGGGATTTACCTACGAGCAGTACTTC
TRBJ1-1	-	-	TRBV11-2	CASSRNPGANTEAFF	TGTGCCAGCAGCCGTAACCCAGGGGCGAACACTGAAGCTTTCTTT
TRBJ1-1	many	-	TRBV28	CASSLSGRTTEAFF	TGTGCCAGCAGTTTATCGGGACGGACCACTGAAGCTTTCTTT
TRBJ2-1	many	-	TRBV20-1	CSARDLVGSLRSYNEQFF	TGCAGTGCTAGAGATCTAGTCGGTAGCTTGAGGTCCTACAATGAGCAGTTCTTC
TRBJ2-3	many	TRBD1	TRBV12-3/TRBV12-4	CASSLGQSKPILSTDTQYF	TGTGCCAGCAGTCTGGGACAGAGCAAGCCTATCTTAAGCACAGATACGCAGTATTTT
TRBJ2-3	few	TRBD2	TRBV23-1	CASSQSTGRPRTDTQYF	TGCGCCAGCAGTCAATCGACCGGGAGGCCCCGCACAGATACGCAGTATTTT
TRBJ2-7	-	TRBD2	TRBV7-2	CASSYKAGNYEQYF	TGTGCCAGCAGCTATAAAGCGGGGAACTACGAGCAGTACTTC
TRBJ2-3	-	TRBD1	TRBV11-2	CASSLDRVGDTQYF	TGTGCCAGCAGCTTGGACAGGGTAGGCGATACGCAGTATTTT
TRBJ2-5	few	TRBD2	TRBV6-2/TRBV6-3	CASRRISSGGETQYF	TGTGCCAGCAGAAGAATTAGCAGCGGGGGGGAGACCCAGTACTTC
TRBJ2-3	-	-	TRBV2	CASRDAWVPSSDTQYF	TGTGCCAGCAGGGATGCCTGGGTCCCCAGCTCAGATACGCAGTATTTT
TRBJ1-3	-	TRBD1	TRBV30	CAWSRDSGSGNTIYF	TGTGCCTGGAGCCGGGACAGCGGCTCTGGAAACACCATATATTTT